These 27 T cell receptor beta chains were all obtained from the same sample, sequenced in a study of vaccination and CD4 T cells after COVID-19. The antigens for these receptors are not known. The treatment here: roughly ten-day PBMC culture with coronavirus spike peptide pools or control peptides (ViraFEST assay). With the Oncomine TCR Beta short-read assay, DNA from cultured CD4+ T cells was sequenced. TCRdb fed the PCR reads into MiXCR, producing one record per CDR3 protein. The data hold 10,000 to 15,000 distinct CDR3 sequences, with under 80% observed a single time. Sequences were obtained from CD4+ T cells from blood, cultured in vitro. Receptor source: a human donor who had recovered from COVID-19.

The V and J genes are TRBV7-8 and TRBJ2-1; possibly TRBD2 for D (6 bases). V was shortened by 6 bases and J by 1 base, with 16 bases between the two germline ends. The CDR3 loop spans 16 amino acids. CDR1 SGHVS and CDR2 FQNEAQ come from the germline V gene. CDR3 protein: CASRQRTRGSYNEQFF. Written as DNA, the CDR3 is TGTGCCAGCAGACAACGCACGCGGGGTTCCTACAATGAGCAGTTCTTC.

The gene calls are TRBV6-1 and TRBJ2-7; 8 nucleotides line up with TRBD1. V dropped 7 bases and J dropped 5; count of bases not matched to a gene: 10. Per germline, CDR1 MNHNS and CDR2 SASEGT. The CDR3 consists of 14 residues. The CDR3 loop reads CASKFGQGSDEQYF. Here the CDR3 DNA reads TGTGCCAGCAAATTTGGACAGGGTAGCGACGAGCAGTACTTC.

This clonotype was counted a few times. This chain links TRBV2 with TRBJ2-3; perhaps TRBD2 as D (5 bases). The length of the CDR3 is 13 residues. Trimming pared 4 bases from V and 2 bases from J, leaving 7 bases between. Germline assignment: CDR1 SNHLY and CDR2 FYNNEI. For the CDR3, the DNA is TGTGCCAGCAGTGGAGACTACACAGATACGCAGTATTTT. Translated: CASSGDYTDTQYF.

As concerns this clonotype: At one boundary the junction diverges from the germline segment, which might be a read error. This chain connects TRBV11-2 to TRBJ2-5; D is uncertain. The CDR3 runs to 14 residues. The germline V gene encodes CDR1 SGHAT and CDR2 FQNNGV. CDR3 sequence reads: CASSLRIGQETQYF. Written as DNA, the CDR3 is TGTGCCAGCAGCTTAAGGATAGGCCAAGAAACCCAGTACTTC.

CDR3 sequence: CAISEQGNGLSEQYF. The CDR3 nucleotides read TGTGCCATCAGTGAACAGGGTAACGGATTAAGCGAGCAGTACTTC. The rearrangement joins TRBV10-3 to TRBJ2-7; TRBD1 might be the D (6 bases). The CDR3 loop spans 15 amino acids. Per the germline V gene, CDR1 is ENHRY and CDR2 is SYGVKD. V was shortened by 3 bases and J by 6 bases, with 18 bases between the two germline ends.

This sequence joins TRBV10-1 and TRBJ2-1; 8 bases fit TRBD2. The germline V gene has CDR1 WNHNN and CDR2 SYGVQD (reference sequence). Germline trimming cut 3 bases from V and 15 bases from J; bases unmatched to any gene: 10. The CDR3 covers 13 residues. The CDR3 nucleotides are TGCGCCAGCAGTGAATGGAGGACTAGCTTTCGGTTCTTC. This translates into CASSEWRTSFRFF.

As regards this clonotype: Relative to the germline gene, one junction end is altered; a read error may explain this. The CDR3 region is CASSRSLGSYNQQFF. CDR3 DNA: TGTGCCAGCAGCCGGTCACTAGGATCGTACAATCAGCAGTTCTTC. The chain is built from TRBV7-3 and TRBJ2-1, with D possibly matching TRBD2 (5 bases). The germline V gene has CDR1 SGHTA and CDR2 FQGTGA. This CDR3 is 15 amino acids long. Full variable domain (rest looked up from reference TRBV7-3 and TRBJ2-1): GAGVSQTPSNKVTEKGKYVELRCDPISGHTALYWYRQSLGQGPEFLIYFQGTGAADDSGLPNDRFFAVRPEGSVSTLKIQRTERGDSAVYLCASSRSLGSYNQQFFGPGTRLTVL.

V usage is TRBV27 and J usage is TRBJ2-7, with a possible D match to TRBD2 (5 bases). CDR3 length equals 15 residues. Between the trimmed V and J ends, which lost 2 bases and 3 bases, there was a span of 14 bases. Germline values: CDR1 MNHEY, CDR2 SMNVEV (reference sequence). The CDR3 region has the DNA TGTGCCAGCAGTTTAGGAGGCGGGCAGCTCTACGAGCAGTACTTC. This translates into CASSLGGGQLYEQYF.

V gene TRBV6-2 or TRBV6-3 combines with J gene TRBJ2-7; 9 nucleotides match TRBD2. V gave up 6 bases and J gave up 6 bases; unmatched junction bases: 6. The CDR3 is 13 residues long. Germline V CDR1 and CDR2: MNHEY, SVGEGT. CDR3 amino acids: CASSRSGRSEQYF. The CDR3 bases are TGTGCCAGCAGCCGTAGCGGGAGAAGCGAGCAGTACTTC.

V and J are TRBV30 and TRBJ1-1; D unclear. Trimming cost V 4 bases and J 1 base, with 7 bases left between them. This CDR3 contains 12 residues. The V gene's germline CDR1 is GTSNPN and CDR2 SVGIG (reference sequence). The CDR3 protein is CAWKFGNTEAFF. Here the CDR3 DNA reads TGTGCCTGGAAGTTTGGGAACACTGAAGCTTTCTTT.

This clonotype was counted between two and nine times. The rearrangement joins TRBV20-1 to TRBJ1-4, with TRBD1 matching over 8 bases. The CDR3 is 14 residues long. J was trimmed by 8 bases and V by 6 bases; bases with no gene match: 11. Germline CDR1 is DFQATT and CDR2 is SNEGSKA (reference sequence). Here the CDR3 DNA reads TGCAGTGCCCGGATCGGACAGGGTGGCGAAAAACTGTTTTTT. This sequence encodes CSARIGQGGEKLFF.

The V call is TRBV10-1, the J call TRBJ2-5, with 7 bases identical to TRBD2. The CDR3 covers 19 residues. V was clipped by 2 bases and J by 2 bases; unmatched bases: 17. Germline V gene sequence: CDR1 WNHNN, CDR2 SYGVQD (reference sequence). DNA of the CDR3: TGCGCCAGCAGTGAGAACCCGCTAGCGGAAAGAGTAGGGCAAGAGACCCAGTACTTC. Protein product: CASSENPLAERVGQETQYF.

The J gene is TRBJ2-5, the V gene TRBV6-2 or TRBV6-3; no reliable D call. Trimming pared 10 bases from V and 3 bases from J, leaving 18 bases between. This CDR3 region has 14 residues. Germline CDR1 MNHEY, CDR2 SVGEGT. The CDR3 DNA reads as TGTGCCACACTGCTTTCCCGGGCCAAAGAGACCCAGTACTTC. Residues: CATLLSRAKETQYF.

The rearrangement joins TRBV27 to TRBJ2-2; D remains unclear. The germline V and J ends were trimmed by 2 bases and 12 bases, with 4 bases remaining between them. This CDR3 comprises 10 residues. Germline CDR1 reads MNHEY; CDR2 reads SMNVEV (reference sequence). The CDR3 DNA sequence: TGTGCCAGCAGTTTAGATAAGCTGTTTTTT. Amino acid sequence: CASSLDKLFF.

This clonotype was counted only a few times. The V call is TRBV7-2, the J call TRBJ2-1, with D possibly being TRBD1 (6 bases). CDR1 SGHTA and CDR2 FQGNSA come from the germline V gene. Trimming shortened V by 1 base and J by 6 bases, and 13 bases separated the two germline ends. The CDR3 extends over 15 amino acids. CDR3 loop: CASSLDWRQVNEQFF. The DNA for the CDR3 is TGTGCCAGCAGCTTAGACTGGCGACAGGTCAATGAGCAGTTCTTC.

V gene TRBV10-3 combines with J gene TRBJ2-7; D gene unclear. Germline V lookup: CDR1 ENHRY, CDR2 SYGVKD. Trimming pared 7 bases from V and 6 bases from J, leaving 22 bases between. The CDR3 sequence is 15 residues long. For the CDR3, the DNA is TGTGCCATCAAGGAAAGTATATTCGTTTCTGGCGAGCAGTACTTC. It codes for CAIKESIFVSGEQYF.

The chain links TRBV14 to TRBJ2-1, with TRBD2 matching over 10 bases. V gave up 2 bases and J gave up 2 bases; unmatched junction bases: 0. In germline, CDR1 is SGHDN, CDR2 FVKESK. This CDR3 spans 15 amino acids. CDR3 coding DNA: TGTGCCAGCAGCCAACTAGCGGGAGCCTACAATGAGCAGTTCTTC. It encodes CASSQLAGAYNEQFF.

The chain uses TRBV28 and TRBJ1-2; 11 nucleotides align to TRBD1. The CDR3 loop spans 14 amino acids. Trimming at V came to 7 bases and at J to 8 bases, leaving 9 bases not matched to a gene. From germline, CDR1 is MDHEN and CDR2 SYDVKM. CDR3 amino acids: CASTPGQGVWGYTF. The CDR3, as DNA: TGTGCCAGCACCCCGGGACAGGGGGTTTGGGGCTACACCTTC.

This sequence joins TRBV6-5 and TRBJ2-3, with D possibly matching TRBD2 (5 bases). The CDR3 covers 19 residues. Germline CDR1 reads MNHEY; CDR2 reads SVGAGI. Between the trimmed V and J ends, which lost 0 bases and 4 bases, there was a span of 23 bases. The CDR3 nucleotides are TGTGCCAGCAGTTACTCGCTGGTGGCTAGTAGGGAGAGCGCAGATACGCAGTATTTT. As protein: CASSYSLVASRESADTQYF.

The chain uses TRBV28 and TRBJ1-1; D uncertain. The CDR3 loop spans 14 amino acids. Germline V gives CDR1 MDHEN, CDR2 SYDVKM. The V gene lost 6 bases and the J gene lost 4 bases, with 15 bases spanning the gap. CDR3 protein: CASSHTRRGTEAFF. In DNA form, the CDR3 reads TGTGCCAGCAGCCATACAAGACGTGGCACTGAAGCTTTCTTT.

This chain links TRBV7-9 with TRBJ1-1; TRBD1 matches at 12 bases. The V segment lost 9 bases and the J segment 8 bases; nucleotides outside the gene matches: 13. Per the germline V gene, CDR1 is SEHNR and CDR2 is FQNEAQ (reference sequence). CDR3 size: 15 residues. The CDR3 DNA sequence: TGTGCCAGTAAAGACTCCGGGACAGGGGGCTTAGAAGCTTTCTTT. Translation gives CASKDSGTGGLEAFF. Complete variable domain (other parts from reference TRBV7-9 and TRBJ1-1): DTGVSQNPRHKITKRGQNVTFRCDPISEHNRLYWYRQTLGQGPEFLTYFQNEAQLEKSRLLSDRFSAERPKGSFSTLEIQRTEQGDSAMYLCASKDSGTGGLEAFFGQGTRLTVV.

This rearrangement joins TRBV29-1 to TRBJ1-5, with 11 bases identical to TRBD1. The CDR3 totals 13 residues. The junction had 4 bases not matched to a gene; V was cut back by 6 bases and J by 6 bases. Germline loops: CDR1 SQVTM, CDR2 ANQGSEA. The CDR3 spells CSVLGQGGQPQHF. DNA for the CDR3: TGCAGCGTCCTGGGACAGGGGGGTCAGCCCCAGCATTTT.

In this sample, this clonotype turned up once. The chain uses TRBV2 and TRBJ1-1; D remains ambiguous. Germline assignment: CDR1 SNHLY and CDR2 FYNNEI. The germline V and J ends were trimmed by 6 bases and 6 bases, with 17 bases remaining between them. The CDR3 runs 14 residues. CDR3 sequence reads: CASSVRSVRSEAFF. The CDR3 nucleotides read TGTGCCAGCAGCGTCAGGTCCGTGAGGTCTGAAGCTTTCTTT.

This clonotype was recorded a few times. The CDR3 loop reads CASSFLGLAEETQYF. Written as DNA, the CDR3 is TGTGCCAGCAGCTTCCTGGGACTAGCGGAAGAGACCCAGTACTTC. The chain links TRBV7-9 to TRBJ2-5, with 11 bases that match TRBD2. Trimming removed 3 bases from V and 3 bases from J; junction bases left unmatched: 3. Germline V CDR1 and CDR2: SEHNR, FQNEAQ (reference sequence). The CDR3 loop spans 15 amino acids.

The chain links TRBV20-1 to TRBJ2-3; 9 positions match TRBD2. The junction had 7 bases not matched to a gene; V was cut back by 6 bases and J by 3 bases. Germline V CDR1 and CDR2: DFQATT, SNEGSKA (reference sequence). This CDR3 spans 14 amino acids. CDR3 loop: CSAPPSGVTDTQYF. DNA for the CDR3: TGCAGTGCCCCCCCTAGCGGGGTTACAGATACGCAGTATTTT.

This clonotype was seen just once. V gene TRBV19 combines with J gene TRBJ1-2, with D tentatively TRBD1 (5 bases). Germline lookup yields CDR1 LNHDA and CDR2 SQIVND (reference sequence). The CDR3 is made up of 13 amino acids. Trimming removed 9 bases from V and 1 base from J, with 12 bases in between. The CDR3 nucleotides read TGTGCCAGCGGTGTAGGGGATAACTATGGCTACACCTTC. This sequence encodes CASGVGDNYGYTF.

V is TRBV20-1 and J is TRBJ2-1, with 7 nucleotides matching TRBD2. The CDR3 is 15 amino acids. Germline trimming cut 4 bases from V and 0 bases from J; bases unmatched to any gene: 6. Germline CDR1 is DFQATT and CDR2 is SNEGSKA (reference sequence). CDR3 residues: CSAILREVSYNEQFF. CDR3 bases: TGCAGTGCTATCCTACGGGAGGTCTCCTACAATGAGCAGTTCTTC.